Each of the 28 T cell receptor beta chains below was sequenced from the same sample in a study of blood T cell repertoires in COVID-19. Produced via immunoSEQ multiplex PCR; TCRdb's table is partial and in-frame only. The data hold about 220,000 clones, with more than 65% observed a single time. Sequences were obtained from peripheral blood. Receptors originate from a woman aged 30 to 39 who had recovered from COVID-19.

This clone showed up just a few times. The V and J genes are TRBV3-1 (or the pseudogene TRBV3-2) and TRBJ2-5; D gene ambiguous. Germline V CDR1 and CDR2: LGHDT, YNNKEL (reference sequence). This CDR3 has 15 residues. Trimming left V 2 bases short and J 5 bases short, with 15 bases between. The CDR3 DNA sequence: TGTGCCAGCAGCCAAATTTGGGCTTTTGGGGAGACCCAGTACTTC. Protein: CASSQIWAFGETQYF.

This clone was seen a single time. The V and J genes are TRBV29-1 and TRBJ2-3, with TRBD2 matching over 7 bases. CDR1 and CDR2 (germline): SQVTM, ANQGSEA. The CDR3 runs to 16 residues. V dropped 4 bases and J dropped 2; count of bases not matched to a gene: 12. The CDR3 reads CSVAGAGDTATDTQYF. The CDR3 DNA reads TGCAGCGTTGCTGGGGCGGGAGACACCGCCACAGATACGCAGTATTTT.

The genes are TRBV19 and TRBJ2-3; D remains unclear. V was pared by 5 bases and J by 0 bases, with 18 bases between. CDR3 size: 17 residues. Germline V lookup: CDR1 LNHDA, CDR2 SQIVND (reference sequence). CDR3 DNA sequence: TGTGCCAGTAGTGAAATACTCTCGCGGCCTAGCACAGATACGCAGTATTTT. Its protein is CASSEILSRPSTDTQYF.

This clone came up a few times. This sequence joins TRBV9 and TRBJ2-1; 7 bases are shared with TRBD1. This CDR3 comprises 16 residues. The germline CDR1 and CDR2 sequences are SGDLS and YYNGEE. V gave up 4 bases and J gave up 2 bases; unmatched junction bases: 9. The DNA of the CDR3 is TGTGCCAGCAGCTTTGGGGACAGACCCCCCTACAATGAGCAGTTCTTC. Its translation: CASSFGDRPPYNEQFF.

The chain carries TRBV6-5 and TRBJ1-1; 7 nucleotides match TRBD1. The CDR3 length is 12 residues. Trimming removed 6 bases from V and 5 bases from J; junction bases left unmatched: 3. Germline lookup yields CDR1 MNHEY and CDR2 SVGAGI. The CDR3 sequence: CASSHRGTEAFF. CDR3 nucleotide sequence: TGTGCCAGCAGCCACAGGGGAACTGAAGCTTTCTTT.

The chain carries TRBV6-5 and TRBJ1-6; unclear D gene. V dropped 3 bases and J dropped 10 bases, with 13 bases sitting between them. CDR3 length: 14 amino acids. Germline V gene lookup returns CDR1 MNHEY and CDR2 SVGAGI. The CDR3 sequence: CASSYGLGESPLHF. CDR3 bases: TGTGCCAGCAGTTATGGCCTAGGAGAGTCACCCCTCCACTTT.

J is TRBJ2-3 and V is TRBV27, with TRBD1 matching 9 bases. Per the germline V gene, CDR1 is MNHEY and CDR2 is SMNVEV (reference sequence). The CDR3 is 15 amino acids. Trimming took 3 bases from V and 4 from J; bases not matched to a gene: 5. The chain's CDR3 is CASSFTGGASDTQYF. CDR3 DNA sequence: TGTGCCAGCAGTTTCACAGGGGGCGCATCAGATACGCAGTATTTT.

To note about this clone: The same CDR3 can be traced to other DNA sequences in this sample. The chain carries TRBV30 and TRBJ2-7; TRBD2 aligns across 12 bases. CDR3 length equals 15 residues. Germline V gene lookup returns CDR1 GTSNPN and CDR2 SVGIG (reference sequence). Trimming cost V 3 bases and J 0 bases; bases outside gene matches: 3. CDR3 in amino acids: CAWRGTSGFSYEQYF. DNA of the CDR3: TGTGCCTGGAGGGGGACTAGCGGGTTCTCCTACGAGCAGTACTTC.

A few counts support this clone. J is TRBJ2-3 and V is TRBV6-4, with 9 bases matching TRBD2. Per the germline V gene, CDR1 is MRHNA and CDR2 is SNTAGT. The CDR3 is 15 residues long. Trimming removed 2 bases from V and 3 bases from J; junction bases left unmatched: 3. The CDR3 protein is CASSDIAGETDTQYF. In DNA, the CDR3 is TGTGCCAGCAGTGACATAGCGGGAGAGACAGATACGCAGTATTTT.

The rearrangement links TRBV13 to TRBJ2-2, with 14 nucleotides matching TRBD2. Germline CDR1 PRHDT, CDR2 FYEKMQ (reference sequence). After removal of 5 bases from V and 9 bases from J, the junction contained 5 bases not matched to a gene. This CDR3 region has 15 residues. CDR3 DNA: TGTGCCAGCAGCCAGGGACTAGCGGGGGTCCGGGAGCTGTTTTTT. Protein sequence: CASSQGLAGVRELFF.

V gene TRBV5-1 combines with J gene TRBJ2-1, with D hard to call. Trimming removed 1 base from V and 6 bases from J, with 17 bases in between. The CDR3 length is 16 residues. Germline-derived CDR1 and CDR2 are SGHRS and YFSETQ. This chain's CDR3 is CASSLLIADNFNEQFF. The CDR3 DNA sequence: TGCGCCAGCAGCTTGTTGATAGCCGATAACTTCAATGAGCAGTTCTTC. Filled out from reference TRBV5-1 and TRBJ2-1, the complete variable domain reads KAGVTQTPRYLIKTRGQQVTLSCSPISGHRSVSWYQQTPGQGLQFLFEYFSETQRNKGNFPGRFSGRQFSNSRSEMNVSTLELGDSALYLCASSLLIADNFNEQFFGPGTRLTVL.

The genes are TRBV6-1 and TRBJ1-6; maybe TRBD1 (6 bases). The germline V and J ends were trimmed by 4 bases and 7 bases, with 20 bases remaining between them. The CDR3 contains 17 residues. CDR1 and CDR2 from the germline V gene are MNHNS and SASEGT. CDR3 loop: CASSAFFRGIQNSPLHF. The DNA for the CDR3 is TGTGCCAGCAGTGCATTTTTCAGGGGAATTCAGAATTCACCCCTCCACTTT.

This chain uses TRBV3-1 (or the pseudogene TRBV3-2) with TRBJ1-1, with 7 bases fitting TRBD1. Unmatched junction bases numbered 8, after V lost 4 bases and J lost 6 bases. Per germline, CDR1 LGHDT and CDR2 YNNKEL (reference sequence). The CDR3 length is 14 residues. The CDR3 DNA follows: TGTGCCAGCAGCCTTCCCTCCGGGACAGCTGAAGCTTTCTTT. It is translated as CASSLPSGTAEAFF.

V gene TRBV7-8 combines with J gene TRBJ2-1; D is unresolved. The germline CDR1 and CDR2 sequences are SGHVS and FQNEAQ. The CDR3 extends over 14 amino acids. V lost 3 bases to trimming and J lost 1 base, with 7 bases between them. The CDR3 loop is CASSLGRSYNEQFF. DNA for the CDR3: TGTGCCAGCAGCTTGGGCAGATCCTACAATGAGCAGTTCTTC.

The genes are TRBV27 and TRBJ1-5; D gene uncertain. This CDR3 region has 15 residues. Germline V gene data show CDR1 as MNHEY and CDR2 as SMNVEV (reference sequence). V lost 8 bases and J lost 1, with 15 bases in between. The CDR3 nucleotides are TGTGCCAGCGCCTCAGGTACGGGGAGCAATCAGCCCCAGCATTTT. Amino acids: CASASGTGSNQPQHF.

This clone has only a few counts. CDR3 residues: CASSSIRGSVEQYF. CDR3 in DNA: TGTGCCAGCAGCTCTATACGGGGGTCGGTCGAGCAGTACTTC. This chain links TRBV11-2 with TRBJ2-7; D perhaps matches TRBD2 (6 bases). Germline values: CDR1 SGHAT, CDR2 FQNNGV. This CDR3 is built from 14 residues. V lost 4 bases and J 6 bases, leaving 16 bases between the germline ends.

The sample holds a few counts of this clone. The CDR3 DNA reads as TGTGCCAGCAGCTTAGGCGGTGGGGGGACGGGCACTGAAGCTTTCTTT. It specifies CASSLGGGGTGTEAFF. V gene TRBV13 combines with J gene TRBJ1-1, with a tentative D call TRBD1 (5 bases). From germline, CDR1 is PRHDT and CDR2 FYEKMQ (reference sequence). Trimming shortened V by 0 bases and J by 4 bases, and 15 bases separated the two germline ends. This CDR3 is 16 amino acids long.

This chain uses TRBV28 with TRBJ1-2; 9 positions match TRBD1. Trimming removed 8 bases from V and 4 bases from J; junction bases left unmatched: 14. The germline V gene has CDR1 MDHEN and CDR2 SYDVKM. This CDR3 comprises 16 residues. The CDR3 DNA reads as TGTGCCAGCCGTATACTACAGGGGGCATATGGCTATGGCTACACCTTC. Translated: CASRILQGAYGYGYTF.

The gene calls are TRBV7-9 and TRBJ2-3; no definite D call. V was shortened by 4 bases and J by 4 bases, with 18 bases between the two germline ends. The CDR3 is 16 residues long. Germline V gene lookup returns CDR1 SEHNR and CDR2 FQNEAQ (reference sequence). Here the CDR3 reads CASSSLKRSAADTQYF. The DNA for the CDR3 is TGTGCCAGCAGCTCCTTGAAAAGAAGCGCGGCAGATACGCAGTATTTT. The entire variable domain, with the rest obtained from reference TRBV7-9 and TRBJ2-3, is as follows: DTGVSQNPRHKITKRGQNVTFRCDPISEHNRLYWYRQTLGQGPEFLTYFQNEAQLEKSRLLSDRFSAERPKGSFSTLEIQRTEQGDSAMYLCASSSLKRSAADTQYFGPGTRLTVL.

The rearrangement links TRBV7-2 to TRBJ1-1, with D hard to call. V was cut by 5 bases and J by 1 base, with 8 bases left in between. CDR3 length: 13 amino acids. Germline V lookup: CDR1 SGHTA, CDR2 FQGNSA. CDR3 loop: CASSPGRNTEAFF. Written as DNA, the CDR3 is TGTGCCAGCAGCCCAGGCCGGAACACTGAAGCTTTCTTT. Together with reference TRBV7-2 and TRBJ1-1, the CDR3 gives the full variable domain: GAGVSQSPSNKVTEKGKDVELRCDPISGHTALYWYRQSLGQGLEFLIYFQGNSAPDKSGLPSDRFSAERTGGSVSTLTIQRTQQEDSAVYLCASSPGRNTEAFFGQGTRLTVV.

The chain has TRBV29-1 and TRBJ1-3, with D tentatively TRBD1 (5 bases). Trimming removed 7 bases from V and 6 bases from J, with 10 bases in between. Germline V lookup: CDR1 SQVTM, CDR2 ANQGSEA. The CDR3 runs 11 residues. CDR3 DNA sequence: TGCAGCGGCGGACATGTAAACACCATATATTTT. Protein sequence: CSGGHVNTIYF.

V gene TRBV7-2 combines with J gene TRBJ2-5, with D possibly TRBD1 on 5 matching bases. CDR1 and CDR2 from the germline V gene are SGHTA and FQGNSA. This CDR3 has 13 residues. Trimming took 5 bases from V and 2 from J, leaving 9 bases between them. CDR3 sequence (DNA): TGTGCCAGCAGCCAGGGTTCACAAGAGACCCAGTACTTC. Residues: CASSQGSQETQYF.

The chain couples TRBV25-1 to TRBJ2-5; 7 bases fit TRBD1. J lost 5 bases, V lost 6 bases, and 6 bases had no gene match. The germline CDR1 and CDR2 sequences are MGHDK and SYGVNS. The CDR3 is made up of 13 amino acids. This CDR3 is CASRPTGIETQYF. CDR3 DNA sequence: TGTGCCAGCAGGCCGACAGGGATTGAGACCCAGTACTTC. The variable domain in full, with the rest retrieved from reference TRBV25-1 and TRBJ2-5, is EADIYQTPRYLVIGTGKKITLECSQTMGHDKMYWYQQDPGMELHLIHYSYGVNSTEKGDLSSESTVSRIRTEHFPLTLESARPSHTSQYLCASRPTGIETQYFGPGTRLLVL.

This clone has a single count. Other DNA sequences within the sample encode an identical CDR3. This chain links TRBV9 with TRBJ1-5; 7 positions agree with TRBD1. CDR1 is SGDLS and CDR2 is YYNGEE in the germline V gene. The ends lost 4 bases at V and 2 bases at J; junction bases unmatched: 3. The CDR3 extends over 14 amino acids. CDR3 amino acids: CASSRGQGNQPQHF. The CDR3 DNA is TGTGCCAGCAGCAGAGGACAGGGCAATCAGCCCCAGCATTTT.

The CDR3, as DNA: TGTGCCTGGAGTGTTCTAGCCAAAAACATTCAGTACTTC. Its protein product is CAWSVLAKNIQYF. This chain connects TRBV30 to TRBJ2-4, with D unclear. The CDR3 extends over 13 amino acids. Germline lookup yields CDR1 GTSNPN and CDR2 SVGIG (reference sequence). V lost 0 bases and J 0 bases, leaving 3 bases between the germline ends.

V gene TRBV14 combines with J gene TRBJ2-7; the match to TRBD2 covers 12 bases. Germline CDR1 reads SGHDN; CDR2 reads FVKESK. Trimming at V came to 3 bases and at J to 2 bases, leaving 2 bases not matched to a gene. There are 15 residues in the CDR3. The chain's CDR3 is CASSQTSGSAYEQYF. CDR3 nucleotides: TGTGCCAGCAGCCAGACTAGCGGGAGTGCCTACGAGCAGTACTTC.

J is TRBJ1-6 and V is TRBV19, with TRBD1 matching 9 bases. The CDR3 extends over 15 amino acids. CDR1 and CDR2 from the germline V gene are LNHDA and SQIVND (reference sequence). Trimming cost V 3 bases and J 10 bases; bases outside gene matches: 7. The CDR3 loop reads CASSIRRDRASPLHF. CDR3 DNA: TGTGCCAGTAGTATCAGACGGGACAGGGCCTCACCCCTCCACTTT.

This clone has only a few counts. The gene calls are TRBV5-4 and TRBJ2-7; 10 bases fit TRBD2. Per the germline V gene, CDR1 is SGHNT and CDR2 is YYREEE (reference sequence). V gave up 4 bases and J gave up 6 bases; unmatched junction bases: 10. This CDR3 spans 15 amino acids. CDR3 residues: CASSPRAGGESEQYF. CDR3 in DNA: TGTGCCAGCAGCCCTAGAGCGGGAGGGGAAAGCGAGCAGTACTTC.